These 6 T cell receptor beta chains originate from one sample sequenced in a study of blood T cell repertoires in COVID-19. Here immunoSEQ multiplex PCR was the method, and the copy in TCRdb shows in-frame clones only, minus some. The sample shows about 210,000 clones, 92% of them seen only once. Source material: peripheral blood. These receptors were taken from a man younger than 45 with acute or convalescent COVID-19.

The chain carries TRBV2 and TRBJ1-1; tentative D call: TRBD1 (5 bases). Germline CDR1 reads SNHLY; CDR2 reads FYNNEI. This CDR3 has 14 amino acids. Trimming cost V 7 bases and J 2 bases, with 14 bases left between them. CDR3 sequence (DNA): TGTGCCAGCATAGAGTCGCAGGGCAACACTGAAGCTTTCTTT. This translates into CASIESQGNTEAFF.

For the CDR3, the DNA is TGTGCCAGCAGTGAGCAGGGTAGGAATCAGCCCCAGCATTTT. This translates into CASSEQGRNQPQHF. The gene calls are TRBV6-1 and TRBJ1-5; D possibly corresponds to TRBD1 (5 bases). Germline V gene data show CDR1 as MNHNS and CDR2 as SASEGT. The V gene lost 3 bases and the J gene lost 4 bases, with 10 bases spanning the gap. The CDR3 has 14 residues.

The chain joins TRBV10-2 to TRBJ1-1, with D perhaps TRBD1 (6 bases). The germline V and J ends were trimmed by 3 bases and 1 base, with 12 bases remaining between them. Germline CDR1 and CDR2: WSHSY and SAAADI. This CDR3 is built from 15 residues. This chain's CDR3 is CASSDTGTPNTEAFF. Here the CDR3 DNA reads TGCGCCAGCAGTGATACAGGGACACCGAACACTGAAGCTTTCTTT.

CDR3 bases: TGCAGCGTTCGCCCGAAAAGGGAGAGCACTGAAGCTTTCTTT. It encodes CSVRPKRESTEAFF. The genes are TRBV29-1 and TRBJ1-1; D ambiguous. V gave up 5 bases and J gave up 4 bases, with 17 bases separating them. The CDR3 runs 14 residues. Germline V gives CDR1 SQVTM, CDR2 ANQGSEA.

CDR3 in DNA: TGTGCCAGCAGCGTAGGCGGGGATGACACCGGGGAGCTGTTTTTT. Its protein product is CASSVGGDDTGELFF. The V call is TRBV9, the J call TRBJ2-2, with D possibly being TRBD2 (6 bases). Germline assignment: CDR1 SGDLS and CDR2 YYNGEE. The germline V and J ends were trimmed by 0 bases and 3 bases, with 9 bases remaining between them. CDR3 length equals 15 residues.

This clone showed up just once. V usage is TRBV24-1 and J usage is TRBJ2-6; 7 bases are a match to TRBD2. Germline CDR1 reads KGHDR; CDR2 reads SFDVKD. The CDR3 totals 18 residues. Unmatched junction bases numbered 6, after V lost 2 bases and J lost 0 bases. CDR3: CATSDSRGRASGANVLTF. The DNA of the CDR3 is TGTGCCACCAGTGATTCAAGAGGGAGGGCCTCTGGGGCCAACGTCCTGACTTTC.